Sequencing of this T cell receptor beta chain was carried out in a study of blood T cells in healthy people across ages. Study observations and caveats: The recorded TCR beta diversity per million T cells decreased in a roughly linear manner with age.

Germline trimming cut 5 bases from V and 3 bases from J; bases unmatched to any gene: 9. Germline lookup yields CDR1 MDHEN and CDR2 SYDVKM. The CDR3 contains 17 residues. To note about this clonotype: Its target is unknown.

A J-beta primer mix and a sample-barcoded 5' primer were used in a second PCR of about 7 to 12 cycles. TCRdb used MiXCR to reprocess the 5' RACE reads, holding one entry per CDR3 protein. The repertoire has 1.5 million to 1.9 million distinct CDR3 sequences, about 42% of them found once; the top ten carry around 4%. Drawing of peripheral blood yielded roughly 9.8 milliliters from each donor. J is TRBJ2-3 and V is TRBV28; TRBD2 aligns across 12 bases. Sequenced input: blood. The receptor was isolated from a woman aged 18 to 35 in good health. The CDR3 sequence: CASSPRLAGDRTDTQYF. DNA of the CDR3: TGTGCCAGCAGTCCACGACTAGCGGGAGATCGGACAGATACGCAGTATTTT.